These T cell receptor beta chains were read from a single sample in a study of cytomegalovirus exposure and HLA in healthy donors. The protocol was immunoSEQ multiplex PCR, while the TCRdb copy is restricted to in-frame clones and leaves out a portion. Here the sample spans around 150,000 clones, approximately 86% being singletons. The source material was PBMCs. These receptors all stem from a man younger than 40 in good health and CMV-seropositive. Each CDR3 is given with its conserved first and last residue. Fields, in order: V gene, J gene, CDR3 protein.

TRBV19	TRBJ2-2	CASSLRQGSTGELFF
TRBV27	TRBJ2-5	CASSIRAGETQYF
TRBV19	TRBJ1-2	CASRYGTNYGYTF
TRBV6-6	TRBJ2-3	CASSPTGIRGTQYF
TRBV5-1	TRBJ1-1	CASSYRTGWDTEAFF
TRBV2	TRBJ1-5	CASSLSPTGNQPQHF
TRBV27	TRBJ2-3	CASSPSQGPLTDTQYF
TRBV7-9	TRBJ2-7	CASSSPGQGSYEQYF
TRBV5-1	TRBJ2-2	CASSSGTGGTGELFF
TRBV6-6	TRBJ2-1	CASSWSGVYNEQFF
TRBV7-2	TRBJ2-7	CASSVQGNEQYF
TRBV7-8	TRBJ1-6	CASSLAGQRISSYNSPLHF
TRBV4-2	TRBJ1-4	CASSPGQGVTTNEKLFF
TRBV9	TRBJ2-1	CASSPSVRSSYNEQFF
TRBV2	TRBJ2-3	CASIRVPSGGNTDTQYF
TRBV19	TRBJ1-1	CASSFGDRENTEAFF
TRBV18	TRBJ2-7	CASSPNQGRPYEQYF
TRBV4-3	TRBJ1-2	CASSQDREDGYTF
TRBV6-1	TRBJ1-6	CASSGGGTAPLHF
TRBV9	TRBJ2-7	CASSPRGTGSYEQYF
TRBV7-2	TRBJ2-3	CASRSRDRNTDTQYF
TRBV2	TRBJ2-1	CASRASGGAGYNEQFF